The 28 T cell receptor beta chains below were found in one sample sequenced in a study of beta chain features in type 1 diabetes. The entirety of the isolated RNA underwent reverse transcription, so expressed TCRB transcripts were sequenced. TCRdb's table, derived via immunoSEQ multiplex PCR, lists solely in-frame clones and lacks some. The sample contains about 340,000 clones, approximately 8% of which appear only once. Sequences were obtained from central memory CD4+ T cells from blood. The source of these receptors is a woman aged 18-29 years in good health.

With regard to this clone: In the same sample, other DNA sequences code for this CDR3. The genes are TRBV28 and TRBJ2-5, with D uncertain. Germline-derived CDR1 and CDR2 are MDHEN and SYDVKM. V lost 6 bases and J lost 1, with 0 bases in between. This CDR3 region has 10 residues. The CDR3 protein is CASSQETQYF. The CDR3 DNA reads as TGTGCCAGCAGCCAAGAGACCCAGTACTTC.

The count of this clone is one. The chain recombines TRBV6-1 with TRBJ1-5; D uncertain. Germline-derived CDR1 and CDR2 are MNHNS and SASEGT. Trimming stripped 5 bases from V and 3 bases from J, with 14 bases between. This CDR3 has 15 amino acids. This CDR3 is CASSTLYGNNQPQHF. The CDR3 DNA reads as TGTGCCAGCAGTACGCTATACGGGAACAATCAGCCCCAGCATTTT.

This clone was seen a handful of times. This chain connects TRBV11-2 to TRBJ2-3; no reliable D call. This CDR3 has 14 residues. Trimming left V 6 bases short and J 0 bases short, with 10 bases between. The germline V gene encodes CDR1 SGHAT and CDR2 FQNNGV. The CDR3 sequence is CASRVLGSTDTQYF. The CDR3 DNA sequence: TGTGCCAGCAGGGTTCTAGGGAGCACAGATACGCAGTATTTT.

There are a few counts of this clone. The V call is TRBV27, the J call TRBJ1-2; D is ambiguous. V lost 2 bases and J 8 bases, leaving 21 bases between the germline ends. CDR1 and CDR2 (germline): MNHEY, SMNVEV (reference sequence). The CDR3 contains 16 residues. The DNA for the CDR3 is TGTGCCAGCAGTTTAATCAGGCAGCGGACGAGAGAGGGCTACACCTTC. Encoded protein: CASSLIRQRTREGYTF.

This sequence joins TRBV27 and TRBJ2-1; D unclear. CDR1 MNHEY and CDR2 SMNVEV come from the germline V gene (reference sequence). CDR3 size: 13 residues. Deletions cut 4 bases from V and 6 bases from J, with 10 bases between. As DNA, the CDR3 is TGTGCCAGCAGTTCCAGGAATGGCAATGAGCAGTTCTTC. Residues: CASSSRNGNEQFF.

Only a few counts were recorded for this clone. The chain links TRBV5-4 to TRBJ2-6; no firm D call. The CDR3 contains 15 residues. Trimming left V 0 bases short and J 0 bases short, with 4 bases between. In germline, CDR1 is SGHNT, CDR2 YYREEE (reference sequence). This CDR3 is CASSLDISGANVLTF. The CDR3 DNA follows: TGTGCCAGCAGCTTGGATATCTCTGGGGCCAACGTCCTGACTTTC.

This clone was counted at least ten times. The J gene is TRBJ1-5, the V gene TRBV13, with 7 nucleotides matching TRBD1. The CDR3 runs to 16 residues. The J segment lost 2 bases and the V segment lost 4 bases, leaving 8 bases of the junction unmatched. CDR1 is PRHDT, CDR2 FYEKMQ, per germline (reference sequence). The DNA of the CDR3 is TGTGCCAGCAGCTATAGACAGGGACGGGGCAATCAGCCCCAGCATTTT. Translating gives CASSYRQGRGNQPQHF.

This sequence joins TRBV5-4 and TRBJ2-2; D is possibly TRBD1 (5 bases). This CDR3 is built from 18 residues. The germline V and J ends were trimmed by 0 bases and 0 bases, with 15 bases remaining between them. CDR1 is SGHNT and CDR2 is YYREEE in the germline V gene (reference sequence). The CDR3 protein is CASSLARTTPANTGELFF. The CDR3 DNA reads as TGTGCCAGCAGCTTGGCCCGGACAACCCCCGCGAACACCGGGGAGCTGTTTTTT.

This chain links TRBV7-9 with TRBJ2-7, with 12 bases lining up with TRBD2. The CDR3 spans 15 residues. Germline CDR1 is SEHNR and CDR2 is FQNEAQ (reference sequence). V dropped 1 base and J dropped 4; count of bases not matched to a gene: 2. The CDR3, as DNA: TGTGCCAGCAGCTTAGGTGGACTAGCGGGATACGAGCAGTACTTC. Encoded protein: CASSLGGLAGYEQYF.

This clone was counted a few times. The rearrangement links TRBV6-6 to TRBJ2-7; a weak D match, TRBD1 (5 bases). Trimming pared 5 bases from V and 4 bases from J, leaving 9 bases between. Germline-derived CDR1 and CDR2 are MNHNY and SVGAGI (reference sequence). The CDR3 extends over 12 amino acids. CDR3 loop: CASSDQGYEQYF. CDR3 DNA: TGTGCCAGCAGTGACCAGGGATACGAGCAGTACTTC.

The chain joins TRBV10-3 to TRBJ2-5; D perhaps matches TRBD2 (5 bases). Trimming removed 3 bases at V and 3 bases at J, with 11 bases between. Per the germline V gene, CDR1 is ENHRY and CDR2 is SYGVKD. The CDR3 spans 14 residues. The CDR3 loop is CAISESGTKETQYF. For the CDR3, the DNA is TGTGCCATCAGTGAAAGCGGTACAAAAGAGACCCAGTACTTC.

This chain uses TRBV29-1 with TRBJ2-7; D possibly uses TRBD1 or TRBD2 (6 bases each). The CDR3 extends over 17 amino acids. Per germline, CDR1 SQVTM and CDR2 ANQGSEA. The ends were cut back, 6 bases at V and 1 base at J, with 25 bases in the middle. The CDR3 region is CSVRGLGLDYWSYEQYF. The CDR3 bases are TGCAGCGTCCGGGGGCTCGGGTTGGACTACTGGTCCTACGAGCAGTACTTC.

The gene calls are TRBV18 and TRBJ1-1; D is unresolved. Looked up from germline, CDR1 is KGHSH and CDR2 is LQKENI. The CDR3 extends over 16 amino acids. The V and J ends lost 4 bases and 1 base respectively, with 16 bases between them. CDR3 residues: CASSLDSPAKNTEAFF. CDR3 bases: TGTGCCAGCTCACTTGATTCGCCCGCTAAGAACACTGAAGCTTTCTTT.

This clone was recorded many times. At one end the junction does not follow the germline gene, possibly because of a read error. V and J are TRBV7-7 and TRBJ2-7; 13 bases are a match to TRBD2. This CDR3 spans 15 amino acids. Germline loops: CDR1 SSHAT, CDR2 FNYEAQ (reference sequence). The CDR3 coding sequence is TGTGCTAGCAGTCCACTAGCGGGAGGGCCTGACGAGCAGTACTTC. Amino acid sequence: CASSPLAGGPDEQYF. The full variable domain, completed using reference TRBV7-7 and TRBJ2-7, is GAGVSQSPRYKVTKRGQDVTLRCDPISSHATLYWYQQALGQGPEFLTYFNYEAQPDKSGLPSDRFSAERPEGSISTLTIQRTEQRDSAMYRCASSPLAGGPDEQYFGPGTRLTVT.

The CDR3 region is CASSENPRVQPQHF. The DNA for the CDR3 is TGTGCCAGCAGCGAGAATCCCAGGGTTCAGCCCCAGCATTTT. The chain recombines TRBV28 with TRBJ1-5; TRBD1 might be the D (5 bases). From germline, CDR1 is MDHEN and CDR2 SYDVKM. The CDR3 extends over 14 amino acids. V gave up 6 bases and J gave up 6 bases, with 15 bases separating them.

The V and J genes are TRBV7-6 and TRBJ2-1, with D possibly called TRBD1 or TRBD2 (5 bases each). The CDR3 loop spans 15 amino acids. Germline values: CDR1 SGHVS, CDR2 FNYEAQ. With 4 bases removed from V and 5 bases from J, the gap between germline ends came to 15 bases. In DNA, the CDR3 is TGTGCCAGCAGCTCCGTACCGGGACCCAACAATGAGCAGTTCTTC. Translated: CASSSVPGPNNEQFF.

This chain joins TRBV6-6 and TRBJ1-5, with D unresolved. Germline V CDR1 and CDR2: MNHNY, SVGAGI (reference sequence). V lost 0 bases, J lost 2 bases, and 5 bases lay in between. The CDR3 is 14 residues long. This CDR3 reads CASSYSWGNQPQHF. The CDR3 region has the DNA TGTGCCAGCAGTTACTCCTGGGGCAATCAGCCCCAGCATTTT.

This clone came up a few times. This chain connects TRBV6-6 to TRBJ2-1, with D perhaps given as TRBD1 or TRBD2 (6 bases each). V lost 0 bases and J lost 7, with 13 bases in between. The CDR3 spans 15 residues. The germline CDR1 and CDR2 sequences are MNHNY and SVGAGI (reference sequence). The CDR3 loop is CASSYSGGGGNEQFF. The DNA for the CDR3 is TGTGCCAGCAGTTACTCGGGGGGCGGAGGGAATGAGCAGTTCTTC.

This rearrangement joins TRBV5-1 to TRBJ1-1, with D possibly being TRBD1 (6 bases). CDR3 length: 13 amino acids. V was pared by 3 bases and J by 1 base, with 7 bases between. Germline CDR1 SGHRS, CDR2 YFSETQ. CDR3 sequence (DNA): TGCGCCAGCAGCTGGGACAAGAACACTGAAGCTTTCTTT. Translated, it gives CASSWDKNTEAFF.

The V and J genes are TRBV29-1 and TRBJ2-7, with D perhaps TRBD1 (5 bases). This CDR3 contains 20 residues. Germline values: CDR1 SQVTM, CDR2 ANQGSEA. Trimming removed 8 bases from V and 4 bases from J, with 39 bases in between. In DNA form, the CDR3 reads TGCAGCTCGCCACGGCCGAATAGGGGTCACGTATGCATAGTCCATTACGAGCAGTACTTC. This gives the protein CSSPRPNRGHVCIVHYEQYF.

This chain joins TRBV5-1 and TRBJ2-1; 9 bases fit TRBD2. CDR1 SGHRS and CDR2 YFSETQ come from the germline V gene. Unmatched junction bases numbered 5, after V lost 4 bases and J lost 6 bases. This CDR3 is 14 amino acids long. Written as DNA, the CDR3 is TGCGCCAGCAGCCGACTAGCGGAGCTCAATGAGCAGTTCTTC. Translated: CASSRLAELNEQFF.

This clone has just a few counts. The chain is built from TRBV4-3 and TRBJ2-3, with D tentatively TRBD2 (7 bases). This CDR3 is 18 amino acids long. V lost 1 base, J lost 4 bases, and 21 bases lay in between. CDR1 is LGHNA and CDR2 is YSLEER in the germline V gene. DNA for the CDR3: TGCGCCAGCAGCCAAGCCTTTGGCGGGGGCTGGGAACCAGATACGCAGTATTTT. Its translation is CASSQAFGGGWEPDTQYF.

The chain has TRBV29-1 and TRBJ2-5, with TRBD1 matching over 7 bases. From germline, CDR1 is SQVTM and CDR2 ANQGSEA. The junction had 10 bases not matched to a gene; V was cut back by 2 bases and J by 10 bases. This CDR3 has 13 residues. CDR3 sequence reads: CSVERAGGEVQYF. The CDR3, as DNA: TGCAGCGTTGAAAGGGCAGGGGGTGAAGTCCAGTACTTC.

This chain connects TRBV6-5 to TRBJ1-2; TRBD1 aligns across 7 bases. Germline V gene sequence: CDR1 MNHEY, CDR2 SVGAGI. The trim removed 6 bases at V and 8 bases at J, leaving 15 bases unmatched. This CDR3 is 15 amino acids long. DNA for the CDR3: TGTGCCAGCAGCCCTACGTATCACAGGGGTGGCGGCTACACCTTC. Amino acids: CASSPTYHRGGGYTF.

This clone was detected only a few times. One junction end does not reproduce the germline sequence, and a read error may be involved. The chain carries TRBV18 and TRBJ2-5, with D perhaps matching TRBD2 (6 bases). The germline gives CDR1 KGHSH, CDR2 LQKENI. The length of the CDR3 is 16 residues. This CDR3 is CASSGFTERVQETQYF. As DNA, the CDR3 is TGTGCCAGCTCAGGGTTTACGGAGCGGGTCCAAGAGACTCAGTACTTC. Drawing the rest from reference TRBV18 and TRBJ2-5, the complete variable domain is NAGVMQNPRHLVRRRGQEARLRCSPMKGHSHVYWYRQLPEEGLKFMVYLQKENIIDESGMPKERFSAEFPKEGPSILRIQQVVRGDSAAYFCASSGFTERVQETQYFGPGTRLLVL.

This clone showed up just a few times. This chain connects TRBV2 to TRBJ1-2; weak D call: TRBD1 (5 bases). Germline loops: CDR1 SNHLY, CDR2 FYNNEI. V gave up 7 bases and J gave up 4 bases, with 13 bases separating them. The CDR3 runs to 13 residues. The CDR3 sequence: CASNFAGTYGYTF. CDR3 sequence (DNA): TGTGCCAGCAATTTCGCAGGGACCTATGGCTACACCTTC. Filled out from reference TRBV2 and TRBJ1-2, the complete variable domain reads EPEVTQTPSHQVTQMGQEVILRCVPISNHLYFYWYRQILGQKVEFLVSFYNNEISEKSEIFDDQFSVERPDGSNFTLKIRSTKLEDSAMYFCASNFAGTYGYTFGSGTRLTVV.

This clone came up a few times. The chain employs TRBV6-1 and TRBJ2-7, with TRBD1 matching 10 bases. J gave up 3 bases and V 7 bases, and 3 bases lay outside the gene matches. CDR3 length: 13 amino acids. Germline-derived CDR1 and CDR2 are MNHNS and SASEGT. CDR3 in DNA: TGTGCCAGCACTAGGGACAGGGGCTACGAGCAGTACTTC. It codes for CASTRDRGYEQYF.

In this sample, this clone turned up a few times. The genes are TRBV7-3 and TRBJ2-6, with 9 bases identical to TRBD1. Germline V gene lookup returns CDR1 SGHTA and CDR2 FQGTGA. The V segment lost 4 bases and the J segment 2 bases; nucleotides outside the gene matches: 6. The CDR3 sequence is 17 residues long. The CDR3 sequence: CASSSLTGGAGANVLTF. The DNA of the CDR3 is TGTGCCAGCAGCTCGCTCACAGGGGGCGCTGGGGCCAACGTCCTGACTTTC. The full variable domain, rest sourced from reference TRBV7-3 and TRBJ2-6, is GAGVSQTPSNKVTEKGKYVELRCDPISGHTALYWYRQSLGQGPEFLIYFQGTGAADDSGLPNDRFFAVRPEGSVSTLKIQRTERGDSAVYLCASSSLTGGAGANVLTFGAGSRLTVL.